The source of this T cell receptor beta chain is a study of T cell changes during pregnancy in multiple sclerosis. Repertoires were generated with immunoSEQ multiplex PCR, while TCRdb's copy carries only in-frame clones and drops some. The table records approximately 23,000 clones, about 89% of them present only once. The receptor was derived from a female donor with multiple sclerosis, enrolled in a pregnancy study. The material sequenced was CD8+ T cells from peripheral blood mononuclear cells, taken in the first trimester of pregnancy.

In DNA, the CDR3 is TGTGCCAGCAGCGCCCCTCCGGGACTTAACTACAATGAGCAGTTCTTC. Translating gives CASSAPPGLNYNEQFF. The V and J genes are TRBV7-9 and TRBJ2-1; D is perhaps TRBD2 (6 bases). CDR1 is SEHNR, CDR2 FQNEAQ, per germline (reference sequence). The CDR3 length is 16 residues. V was trimmed by 5 bases and J by 3 bases, leaving 17 bases between them.